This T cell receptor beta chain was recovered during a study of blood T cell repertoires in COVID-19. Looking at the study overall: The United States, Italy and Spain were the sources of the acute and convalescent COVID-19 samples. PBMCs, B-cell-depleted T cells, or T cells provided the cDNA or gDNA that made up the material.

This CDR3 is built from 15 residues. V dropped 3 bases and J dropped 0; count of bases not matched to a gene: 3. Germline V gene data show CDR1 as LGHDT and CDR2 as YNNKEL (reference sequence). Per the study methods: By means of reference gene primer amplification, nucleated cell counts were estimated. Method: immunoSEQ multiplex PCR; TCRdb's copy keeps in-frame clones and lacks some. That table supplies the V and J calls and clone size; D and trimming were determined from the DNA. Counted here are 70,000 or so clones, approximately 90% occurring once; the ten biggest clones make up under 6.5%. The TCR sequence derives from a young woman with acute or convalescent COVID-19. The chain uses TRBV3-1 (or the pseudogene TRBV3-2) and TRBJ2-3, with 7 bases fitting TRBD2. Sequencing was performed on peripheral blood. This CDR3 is CASSQVRGSTDTQYF. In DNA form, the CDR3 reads TGTGCCAGCAGCCAGGTGCGGGGGAGCACAGATACGCAGTATTTT.